These T cell receptor beta chains were read from a single sample in a study of T cells in Graves' hyperthyroidism and ophthalmopathy. MiXCR, applied by TCRdb to the multiplex PCR reads, yields one record per CDR3 protein. The repertoire holds 600,000 to 650,000 distinct CDR3 sequences, with 16% as singletons. The sequenced material came from blood. These receptor sequences come from a woman aged 30 to 39 with Graves' hyperthyroidism. CDR3s include the opening cysteine and the closing phenylalanine or tryptophan. The order of the fields is V gene, clone size, D gene, J gene, CDR3 DNA, CDR3 protein. D genes are given only for firm matches. Clone size is shown for a subset of rows, as once, few, many or a class of expanded clone.

TRBV20-1	many	TRBD2	TRBJ2-3	TGCAGTGCTAGTGTTAGCGGGAGTGAGGCAGATACGCAGTATTTT	CSASVSGSEADTQYF
TRBV6-1	few	.	TRBJ1-1	TGTGCCAGCAGTGAATTCGCAGAACATGAAGCTTTCTTT	CASSEFAEHEAFF
TRBV5-1	few	TRBD1	TRBJ2-1	TGCGCCAGCAGCTTTAATTCAGGGGGCAATGAGCAGTTCTTC	CASSFNSGGNEQFF
TRBV9	few	.	TRBJ2-7	TGCGCCAGCAGCTCTCCCCGAGGGGCCGGCTACGAGCAGTACTTC	CASSSPRGAGYEQYF
TRBV6-5	.	.	TRBJ2-7	TGTGCCAGCAGTTACGGTAACGGGCCTCCTGGAGAGCAGTACTTC	CASSYGNGPPGEQYF
TRBV29-1	many	TRBD2	TRBJ2-7	TGCAGCGTTGAAGATCTTCGGGGGAGGGGCGAGCAGTACTTC	CSVEDLRGRGEQYF
TRBV5-1	many	TRBD1	TRBJ1-1	TGCGCCAGCAGCTCTACCGGGACAGGGGAAATGAACACTGAAGCTTTCTTT	CASSSTGTGEMNTEAFF
TRBV15	few	.	TRBJ1-4	TGTGCCACCAGCAGAGATACGTCAGATGAAAAACTGTTTTTT	CATSRDTSDEKLFF
TRBV12-3/TRBV12-4	many	TRBD1	TRBJ2-2	TGTGCCAGCAGCCACAGGGGGGCCGGGGAGCTGTTTTTT	CASSHRGAGELFF
TRBV5-1	many	.	TRBJ2-3	TGCGCCAGCAGCCCCCCCTGGACAGAGAGCACAGATACGCAGTATTTT	CASSPPWTESTDTQYF
TRBV4-2	.	TRBD1	TRBJ1-1	TGTGCCAGCAGCCAGGCAGGGGGAGGAACTGAAGCTTTCTTT	CASSQAGGGTEAFF
TRBV19	few	.	TRBJ1-2	TGTGCCAGTAGTATTGACCCTAACTATGGCTACACCTTC	CASSIDPNYGYTF
TRBV7-2	few	.	TRBJ2-7	TGTGCCAGCAGCTTAGTCCGGGACGGAGGATACGAGCAGTACTTC	CASSLVRDGGYEQYF
TRBV6-1	many	.	TRBJ2-7	TGTGCCAGCAGCCGTGACGGCGGGGAATACGAGCAGTACTTC	CASSRDGGEYEQYF
TRBV12-3/TRBV12-4	many	TRBD2	TRBJ2-5	TGTGCCAGCAGGACTAGCTTTGAGACCCAGTACTTC	CASRTSFETQYF
TRBV5-1	few	.	TRBJ2-5	TGCGCCAGCAGCTGGACAGCTCAAGAAGAGACCCAGTACTTC	CASSWTAQEETQYF
TRBV6-6	.	.	TRBJ1-2	TGTGCCAGCAGTTACGGGATTGGGTATGGCTACACCTTC	CASSYGIGYGYTF
TRBV28	.	.	TRBJ1-5	TGTGCCAGCAGTTTAACACCCCTTAGCAATCAGCCCCAGCATTTT	CASSLTPLSNQPQHF
TRBV12-3/TRBV12-4	many	.	TRBJ2-5	TGTGCCAGTCGGCGGGTGGGAGAGACCCAGTACTTC	CASRRVGETQYF
TRBV20-1	once	TRBD2	TRBJ2-7	TGCAGTGCTAGGACTAGCGAGAACTACGAGCAGTACTTC	CSARTSENYEQYF
TRBV19	.	.	TRBJ2-7	TGTGCCAGTAGTAGGGGGGAGCTTAACGAGCAGTACTTC	CASSRGELNEQYF
TRBV27	.	TRBD1	TRBJ2-7	TGTGCCAGTAGGAGGGGACAGGGGGCTTTGTTCGAGCAGTACTTC	CASRRGQGALFEQYF
TRBV27	many	.	TRBJ2-3	TGTGCCAGCAGTTCAGGAACCCTAAGCACAGATACGCAGTATTTT	CASSSGTLSTDTQYF
TRBV11-2	.	.	TRBJ2-1	TGTGCCAGCAGCTGGAACCCAGGGCTTGGTGAGCAGTTCTTC	CASSWNPGLGEQFF
TRBV7-9	few	TRBD1	TRBJ2-2	TGTGCCAGCAGCCGGACAGGTGAAACCGGGGAGCTGTTTTTT	CASSRTGETGELFF
TRBV28	many	.	TRBJ2-2	TGTGCCAGCAGTGTTCCGGTGGGGAACACCGGGGAGCTGTTTTTT	CASSVPVGNTGELFF
TRBV12-5	many	.	TRBJ2-1	TGTGCTAGTGGTCTACAGGCTAGCTCCTACAATGAGCAGTTCTTC	CASGLQASSYNEQFF
TRBV9	.	.	TRBJ1-5	TGTGCCAGCAAAGATCAGCCCCAGCATTTT	CASKDQPQHF
TRBV30	few	.	TRBJ1-6	TGTGCCTGGTCGACTGGGCTTTTTATACCCCTCCACTTT	CAWSTGLFIPLHF
TRBV2	many	.	TRBJ2-7	TGTGCCAGCAAGCCGGGAGATGGCTACGAGCAGTACTTC	CASKPGDGYEQYF
TRBV20-1	.	.	TRBJ1-5	TGCAGTGCTTCTCAGGGCAATCAGCCCCAGCATTTT	CSASQGNQPQHF
TRBV7-8	.	.	TRBJ1-4	TGTGCCAGCAGCTTACGCGGGTTGGCTAATGAAAAACTGTTTTTT	CASSLRGLANEKLFF
TRBV4-2	few	.	TRBJ1-2	TGTGCCAGCAGCCAAGTCCAAGGGATATATGGCTACACCTTC	CASSQVQGIYGYTF
TRBV2	many	TRBD2	TRBJ2-1	TGTGCCAGCGGGGCTAGCGGGAGGAATGAGCAGTTCTTC	CASGASGRNEQFF
TRBV12-3/TRBV12-4	many	.	TRBJ2-1	TGTGCCAGCACCAAAATCCTCTTGCGCAATGAGCAGTTCTTC	CASTKILLRNEQFF
TRBV6-1	few	.	TRBJ1-1	TGTGCCAGCACTCCCTGGGGAGCGGCGGAGAACACTGAAGCTTTCTTT	CASTPWGAAENTEAFF
TRBV18	many	.	TRBJ2-7	TGTGCCAGCTCACACGGGACCCACGAGCAGTACTTC	CASSHGTHEQYF
TRBV15	many	.	TRBJ1-1	TGTGCCACCAGCAGAGATCGGGCGCGGGGGGAGACTGAAGCTTTCTTT	CATSRDRARGETEAFF
TRBV28	many	TRBD1	TRBJ1-1	TGTGCCAGCAGTACAAACTTCCTCCAGGGGGCGAGTGGGTCATACACTGAAGCTTTCTTT	CASSTNFLQGASGSYTEAFF
TRBV20-1	.	.	TRBJ1-5	TGCAGTGCTAGGGGAATTCTCAGGGGTTCTTCTAGCAATCAGCCCCAGCATTTT	CSARGILRGSSSNQPQHF
TRBV5-1	many	TRBD2	TRBJ2-7	TGCGCCAGCAGCTTTACGGCGGGAGGCCAAGGGGAGCAGTACTTC	CASSFTAGGQGEQYF
TRBV28	many	TRBD1	TRBJ2-1	TGTGCCAGCACCCCGGGCCAGGGGGCCGATGAGCAGTTCTTC	CASTPGQGADEQFF
TRBV12-3/TRBV12-4	many	.	TRBJ2-1	TGTGCCAGCAGTTCAACGGGACACTACAATGAGCAGTTCTTC	CASSSTGHYNEQFF
TRBV29-1	.	.	TRBJ2-3	TGCAGCGTTGAAGATTCATTAAGCACAGATACGCAGTATTTT	CSVEDSLSTDTQYF
TRBV25-1	.	.	TRBJ1-3	TGTGCCAGCAGTGGTCCGACAAGCTCTGGAAACACCATATATTTT	CASSGPTSSGNTIYF
TRBV28	many	.	TRBJ2-1	TGTGCCAGCCTACGGGTCGGTGAGCAGTTCTTC	CASLRVGEQFF
TRBV5-1	many	.	TRBJ1-5	TGCGCCAGCAGCCAGGGACATAATGATCAGCCCCAGCATTTT	CASSQGHNDQPQHF
TRBV28	many	TRBD2	TRBJ2-7	TGTGCCAGCAGCACTTCTAAGCCTAGCGGGAGGATCTACGAGCAGTACTTC	CASSTSKPSGRIYEQYF
TRBV6-1	many	.	TRBJ2-7	TGTGCCAGCAGAGACTACATGAGCGAAGAGCAGTACTTC	CASRDYMSEEQYF
TRBV9	.	TRBD1	TRBJ2-3	TGTGCCAGCAGCGTAAAATGGGACAGGGCACCAGATACGCAGTATTTT	CASSVKWDRAPDTQYF
TRBV20-1	.	.	TRBJ1-5	TGCAGTGCCGGGGGGAGGGGCAATCAGCCCCAGCATTTT	CSAGGRGNQPQHF
TRBV2	.	.	TRBJ1-1	TGTGCCAGCAGCGCCGGGACCCGGAACACTGAAGCTTTCTTT	CASSAGTRNTEAFF
TRBV20-1	many	.	TRBJ1-5	TGCAGTGCTATTGGACCGATTGATCAGCCCCAGCATTTT	CSAIGPIDQPQHF
TRBV5-4	.	.	TRBJ2-7	TGTGCCAGCAGCTCATGGGACTTATCCTACGAGCAGTACTTC	CASSSWDLSYEQYF
TRBV25-1	many	.	TRBJ1-1	TGTGCCAGCAGGGACTCAGCGGCTGAAGCTTTCTTT	CASRDSAAEAFF
TRBV27	few	.	TRBJ2-1	TGTGCCAGCAGTTTTGCAGGCTCGAACTACAATGAGCAGTTCTTC	CASSFAGSNYNEQFF
TRBV11-2	few	TRBD2	TRBJ2-3	TGTGCCAGCAGCCCTCCTTGGACTAGCAGACCCACAGATACGCAGTATTTT	CASSPPWTSRPTDTQYF
TRBV6-5	many	.	TRBJ1-2	TGTGCCAGCAGTTACCTAATACAGGGAACTAACTATGGCTACACCTTC	CASSYLIQGTNYGYTF